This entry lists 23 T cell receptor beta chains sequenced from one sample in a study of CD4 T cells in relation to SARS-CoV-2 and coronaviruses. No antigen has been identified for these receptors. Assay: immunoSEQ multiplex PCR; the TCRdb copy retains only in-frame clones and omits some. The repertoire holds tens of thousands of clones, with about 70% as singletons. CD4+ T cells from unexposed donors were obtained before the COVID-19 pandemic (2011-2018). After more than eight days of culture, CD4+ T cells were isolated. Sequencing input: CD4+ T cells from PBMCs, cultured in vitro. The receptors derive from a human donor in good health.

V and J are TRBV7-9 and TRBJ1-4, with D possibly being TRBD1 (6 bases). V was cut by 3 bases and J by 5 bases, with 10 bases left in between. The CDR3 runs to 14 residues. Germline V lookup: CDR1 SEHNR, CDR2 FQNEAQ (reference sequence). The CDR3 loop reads CASSLGGQNEKLFF. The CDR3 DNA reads TGTGCCAGCAGCTTGGGGGGCCAGAATGAAAAACTGTTTTTT.

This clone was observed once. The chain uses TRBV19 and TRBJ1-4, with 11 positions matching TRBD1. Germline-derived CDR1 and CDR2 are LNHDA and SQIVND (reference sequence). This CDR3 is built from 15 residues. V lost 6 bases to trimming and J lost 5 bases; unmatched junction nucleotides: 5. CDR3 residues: CASRGTGGRNEKLFF. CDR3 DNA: TGTGCCAGTAGGGGGACAGGGGGTCGGAATGAAAAACTGTTTTTT.

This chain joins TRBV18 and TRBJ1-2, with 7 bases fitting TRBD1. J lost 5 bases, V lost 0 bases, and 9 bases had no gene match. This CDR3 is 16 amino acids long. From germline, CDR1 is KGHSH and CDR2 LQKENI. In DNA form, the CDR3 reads TGTGCCAGCTCACCACCGGGACAGTTGTTAGGGTATGGCTACACCTTC. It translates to CASSPPGQLLGYGYTF.

The CDR3 protein is CASSLQHSNNEKLFF. The CDR3 DNA is TGTGCCAGCAGCTTACAGCACAGCAATAATGAAAAACTGTTTTTT. The J gene is TRBJ1-4, the V gene TRBV11-1; D is unresolved. The CDR3 length is 15 residues. In germline, CDR1 is SGHAT, CDR2 FQDESV (reference sequence). V was trimmed by 2 bases and J by 4 bases, leaving 11 bases between them.

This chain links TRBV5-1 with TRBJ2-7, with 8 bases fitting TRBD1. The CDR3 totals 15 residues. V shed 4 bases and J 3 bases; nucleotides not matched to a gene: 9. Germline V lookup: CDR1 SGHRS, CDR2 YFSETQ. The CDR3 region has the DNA TGCGCCAGCAGCGACTTGGACAGGGCGGGCTACGAGCAGTACTTC. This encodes CASSDLDRAGYEQYF.

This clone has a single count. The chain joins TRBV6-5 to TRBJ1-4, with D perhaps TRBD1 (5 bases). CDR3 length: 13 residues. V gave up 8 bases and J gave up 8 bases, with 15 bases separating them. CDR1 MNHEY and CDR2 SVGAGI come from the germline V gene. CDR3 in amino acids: CASEQVLGEKLFF. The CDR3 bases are TGTGCCAGCGAACAGGTCCTGGGGGAAAAACTGTTTTTT.

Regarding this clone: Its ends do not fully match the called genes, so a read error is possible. CDR3 in DNA: TGCAGTGCTAGTGGCCCGGGACCCTTATCGGGTTTT. Translated: CSASGPGPLSGF. This chain joins TRBV20-1 and TRBJ2-3; D possibly uses TRBD1 or TRBD2 (5 bases each). The CDR3 covers 12 residues. Germline V CDR1 and CDR2: DFQATT, SNEGSKA (reference sequence).

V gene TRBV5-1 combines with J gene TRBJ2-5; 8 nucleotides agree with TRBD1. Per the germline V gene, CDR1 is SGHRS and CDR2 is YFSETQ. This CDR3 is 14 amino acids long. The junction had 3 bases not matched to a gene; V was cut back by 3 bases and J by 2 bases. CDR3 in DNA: TGCGCCAGCAGCTCGGGGACAGGACAAGAGACCCAGTACTTC. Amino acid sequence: CASSSGTGQETQYF.

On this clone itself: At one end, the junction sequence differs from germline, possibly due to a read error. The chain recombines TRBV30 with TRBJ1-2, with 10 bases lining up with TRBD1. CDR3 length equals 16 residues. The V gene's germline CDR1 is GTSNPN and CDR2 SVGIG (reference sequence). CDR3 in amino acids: CAWSVRRGQGIYRYTF. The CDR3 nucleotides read TGTGCCTGGAGTGTTCGCAGGGGACAGGGGATCTATCGCTACACCTTC. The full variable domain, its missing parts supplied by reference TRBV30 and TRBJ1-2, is SQTIHQWPATLVQPVGSPLSLECTVEGTSNPNLYWYRQAAGRGLQLLFYSVGIGQISSEVPQNLSASRPQDRQFILSSKKLLLSDSGFYLCAWSVRRGQGIYRYTFGSGTRLTVV.

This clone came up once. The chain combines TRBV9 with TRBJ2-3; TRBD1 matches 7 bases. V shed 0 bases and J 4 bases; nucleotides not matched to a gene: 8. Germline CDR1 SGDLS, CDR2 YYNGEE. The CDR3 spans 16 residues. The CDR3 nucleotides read TGTGCCAGCAGCGTAGCAGTAGGGGGCACCTCAGATACGCAGTATTTT. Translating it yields CASSVAVGGTSDTQYF.

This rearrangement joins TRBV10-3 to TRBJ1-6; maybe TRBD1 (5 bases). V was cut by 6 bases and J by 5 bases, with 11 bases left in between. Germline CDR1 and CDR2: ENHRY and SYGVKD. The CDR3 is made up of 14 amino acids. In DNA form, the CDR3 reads TGTGCCATCAGACGGGGCGGGGATAATTCACCCCTCCACTTT. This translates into CAIRRGGDNSPLHF.

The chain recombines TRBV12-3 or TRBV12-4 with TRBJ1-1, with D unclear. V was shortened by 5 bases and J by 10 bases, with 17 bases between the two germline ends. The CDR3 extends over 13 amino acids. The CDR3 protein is CASSSRALRGAFF. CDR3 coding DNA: TGTGCCAGCAGTAGCCGGGCCCTCCGGGGAGCTTTCTTT.

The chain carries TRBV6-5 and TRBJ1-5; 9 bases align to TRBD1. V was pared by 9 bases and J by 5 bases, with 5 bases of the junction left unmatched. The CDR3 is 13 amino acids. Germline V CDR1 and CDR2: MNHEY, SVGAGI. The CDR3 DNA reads TGTGCCAGTGCCGACAGGGGGGATCAGCCCCAGCATTTT. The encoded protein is CASADRGDQPQHF.

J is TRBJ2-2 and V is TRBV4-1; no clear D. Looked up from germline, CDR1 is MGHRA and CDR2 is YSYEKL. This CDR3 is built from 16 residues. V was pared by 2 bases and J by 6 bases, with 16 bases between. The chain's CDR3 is CASSQQEAISAGELFF. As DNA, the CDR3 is TGCGCCAGCAGCCAACAAGAGGCCATCTCCGCCGGGGAGCTGTTTTTT.

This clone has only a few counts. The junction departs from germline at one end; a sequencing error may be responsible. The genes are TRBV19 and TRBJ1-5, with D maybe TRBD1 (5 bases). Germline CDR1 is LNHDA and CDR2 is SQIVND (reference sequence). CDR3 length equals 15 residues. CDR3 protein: CASRIGAVLDQPQHF. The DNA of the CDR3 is TGTGCCAGTAGGATAGGGGCCGTCTTAGATCAGCCCCAGCATTTT.

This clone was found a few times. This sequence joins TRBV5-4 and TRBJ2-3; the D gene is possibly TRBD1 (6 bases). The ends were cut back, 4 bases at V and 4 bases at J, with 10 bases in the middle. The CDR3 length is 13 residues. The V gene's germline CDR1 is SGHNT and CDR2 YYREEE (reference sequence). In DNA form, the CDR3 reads TGTGCCAGCAGCGTGAAGGGGGCAGATACGCAGTATTTT. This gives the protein CASSVKGADTQYF.

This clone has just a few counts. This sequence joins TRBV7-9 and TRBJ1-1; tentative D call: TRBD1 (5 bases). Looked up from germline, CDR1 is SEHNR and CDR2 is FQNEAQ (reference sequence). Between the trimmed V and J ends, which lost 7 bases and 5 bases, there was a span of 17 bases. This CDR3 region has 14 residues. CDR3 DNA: TGTGCCAGCATCCTCTTTAGGGGAGGAACTGAAGCTTTCTTT. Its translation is CASILFRGGTEAFF.

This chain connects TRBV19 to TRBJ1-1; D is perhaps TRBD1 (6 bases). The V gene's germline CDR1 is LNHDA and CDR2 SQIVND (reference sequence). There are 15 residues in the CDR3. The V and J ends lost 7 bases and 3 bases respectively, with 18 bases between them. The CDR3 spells CASTRRGGADTEAFF. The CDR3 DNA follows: TGTGCCAGTACCCGGCGGGGGGGCGCGGACACTGAAGCTTTCTTT.

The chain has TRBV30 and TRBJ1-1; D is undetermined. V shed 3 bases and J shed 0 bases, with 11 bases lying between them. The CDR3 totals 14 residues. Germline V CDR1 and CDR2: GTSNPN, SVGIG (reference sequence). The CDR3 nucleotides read TGTGCCTGGAGATTCGGACGGTTGAACACTGAAGCTTTCTTT. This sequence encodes CAWRFGRLNTEAFF.

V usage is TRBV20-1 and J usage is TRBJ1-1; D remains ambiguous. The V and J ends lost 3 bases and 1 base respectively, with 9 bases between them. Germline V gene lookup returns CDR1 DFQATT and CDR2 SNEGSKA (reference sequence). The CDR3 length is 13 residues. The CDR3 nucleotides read TGCAGTGCTAGTTATCGCCCGAACACTGAAGCTTTCTTT. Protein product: CSASYRPNTEAFF.

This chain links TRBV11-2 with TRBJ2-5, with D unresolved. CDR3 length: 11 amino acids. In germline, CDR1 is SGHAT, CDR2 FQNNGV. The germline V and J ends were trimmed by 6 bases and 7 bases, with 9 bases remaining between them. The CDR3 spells CASSSPGTQYF. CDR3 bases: TGTGCCAGCAGTTCCCCCGGGACCCAGTACTTC.

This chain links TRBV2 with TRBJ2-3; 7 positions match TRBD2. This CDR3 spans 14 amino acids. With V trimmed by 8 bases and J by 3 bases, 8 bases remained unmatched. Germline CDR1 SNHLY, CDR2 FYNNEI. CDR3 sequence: CASGRTSSTDTQYF. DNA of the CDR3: TGTGCCAGCGGACGGACTAGTTCAACAGATACGCAGTATTTT.

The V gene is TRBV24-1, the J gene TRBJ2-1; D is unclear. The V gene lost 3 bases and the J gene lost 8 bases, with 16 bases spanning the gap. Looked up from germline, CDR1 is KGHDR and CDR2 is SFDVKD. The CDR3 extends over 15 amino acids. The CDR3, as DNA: TGTGCCACCAGTGATCCCAAAGGGCCCTCCCATGAGCAGTTCTTC. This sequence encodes CATSDPKGPSHEQFF.